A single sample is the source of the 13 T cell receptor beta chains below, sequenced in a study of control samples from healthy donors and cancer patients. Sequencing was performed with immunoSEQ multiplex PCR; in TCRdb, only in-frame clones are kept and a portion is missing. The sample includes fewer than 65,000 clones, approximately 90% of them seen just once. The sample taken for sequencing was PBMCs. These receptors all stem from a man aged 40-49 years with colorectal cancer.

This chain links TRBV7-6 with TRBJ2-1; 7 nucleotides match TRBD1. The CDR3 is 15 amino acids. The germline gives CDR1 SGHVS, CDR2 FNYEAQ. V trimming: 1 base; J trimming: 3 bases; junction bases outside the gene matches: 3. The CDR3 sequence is CASSLETGSYNEQFF. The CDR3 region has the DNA TGTGCCAGCAGCTTAGAGACAGGGAGCTACAATGAGCAGTTCTTC.

CDR3: CASTYSGNTIYF. DNA of the CDR3: TGTGCCAGCACCTACTCTGGAAACACCATATATTTT. This chain uses TRBV6-6 with TRBJ1-3; D is unclear. Germline CDR1 reads MNHNY; CDR2 reads SVGAGI (reference sequence). V lost 7 bases and J lost 0, with 4 bases in between. This CDR3 has 12 residues.

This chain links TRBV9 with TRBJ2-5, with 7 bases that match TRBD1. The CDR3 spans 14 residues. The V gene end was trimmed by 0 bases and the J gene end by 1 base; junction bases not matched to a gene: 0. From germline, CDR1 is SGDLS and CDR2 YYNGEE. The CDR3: CASSVAGGQETQYF. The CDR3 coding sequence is TGTGCCAGCAGCGTAGCAGGGGGCCAAGAGACCCAGTACTTC.

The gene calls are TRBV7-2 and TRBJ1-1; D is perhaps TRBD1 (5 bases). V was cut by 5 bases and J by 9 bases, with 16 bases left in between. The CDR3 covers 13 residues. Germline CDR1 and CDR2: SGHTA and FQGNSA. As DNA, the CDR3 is TGTGCCAGCAGCCCGGGACGGACCCGGAAAGCTTTCTTT. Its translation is CASSPGRTRKAFF. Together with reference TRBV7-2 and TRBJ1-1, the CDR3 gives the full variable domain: GAGVSQSPSNKVTEKGKDVELRCDPISGHTALYWYRQSLGQGLEFLIYFQGNSAPDKSGLPSDRFSAERTGGSVSTLTIQRTQQEDSAVYLCASSPGRTRKAFFGQGTRLTVV.

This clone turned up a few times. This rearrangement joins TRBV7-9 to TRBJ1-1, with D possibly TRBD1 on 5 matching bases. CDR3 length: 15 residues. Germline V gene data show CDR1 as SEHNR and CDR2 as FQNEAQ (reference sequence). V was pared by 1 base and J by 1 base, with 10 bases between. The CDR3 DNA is TGTGCCAGCAGCTTAGGGGGCAGCCCGAACACTGAAGCTTTCTTT. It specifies CASSLGGSPNTEAFF.

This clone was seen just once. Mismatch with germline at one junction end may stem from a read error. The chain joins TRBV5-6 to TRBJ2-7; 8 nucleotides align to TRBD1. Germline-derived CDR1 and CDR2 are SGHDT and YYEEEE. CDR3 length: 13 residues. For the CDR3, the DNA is TGTGCCAGCAGCTCCTGGCCTTCCGGGACAGGAGCCTTC. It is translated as CASSSWPSGTGAF.

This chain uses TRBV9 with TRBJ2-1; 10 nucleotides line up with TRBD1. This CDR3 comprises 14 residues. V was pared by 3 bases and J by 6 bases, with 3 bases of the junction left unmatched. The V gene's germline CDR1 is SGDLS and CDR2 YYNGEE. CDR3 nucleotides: TGTGCCAGCAGCGGACAGGGGGCGGGCAATGAGCAGTTCTTC. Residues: CASSGQGAGNEQFF.

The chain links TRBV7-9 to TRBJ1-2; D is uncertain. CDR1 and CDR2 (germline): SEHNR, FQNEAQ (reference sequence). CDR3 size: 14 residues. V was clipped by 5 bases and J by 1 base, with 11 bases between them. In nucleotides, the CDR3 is TGTGCCAGCAGCCCGGACGGGTATAACTATGGCTACACCTTC. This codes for CASSPDGYNYGYTF.

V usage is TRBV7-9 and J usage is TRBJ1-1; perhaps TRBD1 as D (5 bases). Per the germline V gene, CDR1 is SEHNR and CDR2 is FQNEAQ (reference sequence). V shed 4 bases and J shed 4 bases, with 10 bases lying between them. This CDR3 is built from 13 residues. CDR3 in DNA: TGTGCCAGCAGCTATGACAGTGGCACTGAAGCTTTCTTT. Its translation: CASSYDSGTEAFF.

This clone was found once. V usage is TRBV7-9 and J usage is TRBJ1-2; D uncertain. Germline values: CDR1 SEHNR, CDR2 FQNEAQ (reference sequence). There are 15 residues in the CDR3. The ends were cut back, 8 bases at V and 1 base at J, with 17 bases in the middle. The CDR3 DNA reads TGTGCCAGCGTTAACGGGTCACCGCTTAACTATGGCTACACCTTC. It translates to CASVNGSPLNYGYTF.

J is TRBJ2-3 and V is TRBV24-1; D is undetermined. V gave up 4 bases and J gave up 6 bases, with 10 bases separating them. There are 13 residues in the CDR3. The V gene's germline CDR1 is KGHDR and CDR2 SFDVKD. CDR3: CATSDPNSDTQYF. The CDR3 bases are TGTGCCACCAGTGACCCCAATTCGGATACGCAGTATTTT.

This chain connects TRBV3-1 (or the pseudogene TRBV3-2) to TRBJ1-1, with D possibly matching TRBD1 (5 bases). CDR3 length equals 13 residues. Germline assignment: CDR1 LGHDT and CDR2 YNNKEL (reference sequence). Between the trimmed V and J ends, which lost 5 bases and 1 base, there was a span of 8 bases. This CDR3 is CASSTQENTEAFF. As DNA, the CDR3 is TGTGCCAGCAGCACACAGGAGAACACTGAAGCTTTCTTT.

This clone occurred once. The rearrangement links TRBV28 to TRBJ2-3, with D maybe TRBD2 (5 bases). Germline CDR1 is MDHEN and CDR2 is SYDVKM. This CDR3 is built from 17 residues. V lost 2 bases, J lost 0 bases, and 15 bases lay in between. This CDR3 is CASSLPGREPSTDTQYF. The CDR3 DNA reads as TGTGCCAGCAGTTTACCCGGACGGGAACCTAGCACAGATACGCAGTATTTT.